The 28 T cell receptor beta chains given below trace back to one sample, sequenced in a study of CD8 T cells in ankylosing spondylitis. Using its own MiXCR run on the 5' RACE reads, TCRdb lists one record per CDR3 protein. The sample has hundreds of thousands of distinct CDR3 sequences, roughly 20% seen once. The sequencing input was blood, either unsorted or a sorted T cell fraction (not recorded which). Every receptor here comes from a male donor with ankylosing spondylitis or in good health (not recorded which).

This clonotype occurred many times. This rearrangement joins TRBV6-5 to TRBJ1-1; D may be TRBD1 (5 bases). Germline V CDR1 and CDR2: MNHEY, SVGAGI. The V end was cut by 5 bases, the J end by 7 bases, with 8 bases between. CDR3 length equals 11 residues. The CDR3 coding sequence is TGTGCCAGCAGTCGGGGGATTGAAGCTTTCTTT. The encoded protein is CASSRGIEAFF.

V gene TRBV10-3 combines with J gene TRBJ2-5; D is uncertain. Trimming pared 2 bases from V and 2 bases from J, leaving 9 bases between. The CDR3 loop spans 14 amino acids. Germline assignment: CDR1 ENHRY and CDR2 SYGVKD. CDR3 sequence: CAISESGLQETQYF. The CDR3, as DNA: TGTGCCATCAGTGAGAGTGGGTTACAAGAGACCCAGTACTTC.

This clonotype was observed at least ten times. The V and J genes are TRBV12-3 or TRBV12-4 and TRBJ2-7; possibly TRBD1 for D (6 bases). This CDR3 has 15 amino acids. V gave up 1 base and J gave up 4 bases, with 14 bases separating them. The CDR3 sequence is CASSLVLRGAYEQYV. For the CDR3, the DNA is TGTGCCAGCAGTTTAGTACTCAGGGGCGCATACGAGCAGTACGTC.

The chain recombines TRBV5-1 with TRBJ2-3; the D gene is possibly TRBD1 (5 bases). The ends were cut back, 4 bases at V and 3 bases at J, with 9 bases in the middle. This CDR3 comprises 13 residues. The germline CDR1 and CDR2 sequences are SGHRS and YFSETQ. The CDR3 loop is CASSTTVTDTQYF. The CDR3 nucleotides are TGCGCCAGCAGCACGACAGTTACAGATACGCAGTATTTT.

Remarks on this clonotype: Germline is not matched at one junction end, which may reflect a read error. The chain links TRBV20-1 to TRBJ2-3; TRBD2 agrees at 8 bases. There are 16 residues in the CDR3. In germline, CDR1 is DFQATT, CDR2 SNEGSKA (reference sequence). This CDR3 is CSASAAGDWGTDTRYF. Written as DNA, the CDR3 is TGCAGTGCGTCGGCAGCGGGGGACTGGGGCACAGATACGCGGTATTTT.

J is TRBJ2-1 and V is TRBV12-3 or TRBV12-4; D may be TRBD2 (5 bases). V dropped 4 bases and J dropped 5 bases, with 15 bases sitting between them. The length of the CDR3 is 15 residues. Here the CDR3 DNA reads TGTGCCAGCAGTTACGAGGCAGCGGAAAACAATGAGCAGTTCTTC. Protein sequence: CASSYEAAENNEQFF.

The sample holds many counts of this clonotype. The chain uses TRBV20-1 and TRBJ2-5; 7 bases match TRBD1. This CDR3 is built from 15 residues. The V segment lost 5 bases and the J segment 1 base; nucleotides outside the gene matches: 10. Per the germline V gene, CDR1 is DFQATT and CDR2 is SNEGSKA (reference sequence). This chain's CDR3 is CSALIRTGVQETQYF. For the CDR3, the DNA is TGCAGTGCTTTAATCCGGACAGGAGTCCAAGAGACCCAGTACTTC.

The table lists this clonotype with a few counts. The chain combines TRBV7-3 with TRBJ2-1; possibly TRBD1 or TRBD2 for D (5 bases each). V was clipped by 5 bases and J by 8 bases, with 13 bases between them. Germline values: CDR1 SGHTA, CDR2 FQGTGA. The CDR3 loop spans 13 amino acids. The CDR3 DNA sequence: TGTGCCAGCAGCGTCTCCCGGGGCCATGAGCAGTTCTTC. Its protein is CASSVSRGHEQFF. The entire variable domain, with the rest obtained from reference TRBV7-3 and TRBJ2-1, is as follows: GAGVSQTPSNKVTEKGKYVELRCDPISGHTALYWYRQSLGQGPEFLIYFQGTGAADDSGLPNDRFFAVRPEGSVSTLKIQRTERGDSAVYLCASSVSRGHEQFFGPGTRLTVL.

The chain couples TRBV27 to TRBJ2-2, with D tentatively TRBD1 (6 bases). V was cut by 7 bases and J by 5 bases, with 11 bases left in between. Per the germline V gene, CDR1 is MNHEY and CDR2 is SMNVEV (reference sequence). This CDR3 contains 13 residues. The CDR3 is CASTLQGTGELFF. CDR3 DNA: TGTGCCAGCACTCTTCAGGGGACCGGGGAGCTGTTTTTT.

CDR3 nucleotides: TGTGCCAGCAGCTCGGACAGGGGGGGCAATCAGCCCCAGCATTTT. Amino acids: CASSSDRGGNQPQHF. The chain is built from TRBV7-9 and TRBJ1-5; 10 positions match TRBD1. Germline V CDR1 and CDR2: SEHNR, FQNEAQ (reference sequence). The CDR3 extends over 15 amino acids. V dropped 4 bases and J dropped 2; count of bases not matched to a gene: 2.

The V gene is TRBV11-2, the J gene TRBJ2-1, with 9 bases that match TRBD2. The CDR3 is 16 amino acids. Trimming took 5 bases from V and 8 from J; bases not matched to a gene: 13. From germline, CDR1 is SGHAT and CDR2 FQNNGV. The DNA of the CDR3 is TGTGCCAGCAGCCCCCATCTCGCGGGAGGGGTTTATGAGCAGTTCTTC. Amino acids: CASSPHLAGGVYEQFF. The full variable domain, in which reference TRBV11-2 and TRBJ2-1 provide the parts outside the CDR3, is EAGVAQSPRYKIIEKRQSVAFWCNPISGHATLYWYQQILGQGPKLLIQFQNNGVVDDSQLPKDRFSAERLKGVDSTLKIQPAKLEDSAVYLCASSPHLAGGVYEQFFGPGTRLTVL.

This clonotype has just a few counts. The CDR3 loop reads CASREDWNYGYTF. The CDR3, as DNA: TGTGCCAGCCGGGAAGACTGGAACTATGGCTACACCTTC. The chain uses TRBV12-3 or TRBV12-4 and TRBJ1-2; D ambiguous. This CDR3 spans 13 amino acids. The ends were cut back, 8 bases at V and 2 bases at J, with 12 bases in the middle.

This clonotype has a handful of counts. This chain connects TRBV5-1 to TRBJ2-7, with D perhaps TRBD1 (6 bases). V was trimmed by 1 base and J by 3 bases, leaving 11 bases between them. This CDR3 spans 14 amino acids. CDR1 and CDR2 from the germline V gene are SGHRS and YFSETQ. The CDR3 is CASSLPGAVYEQYV. As DNA, the CDR3 is TGCGCCAGCAGCTTGCCAGGGGCCGTCTACGAGCAGTACGTC.

This clonotype was seen a few times. This chain joins TRBV6-1 and TRBJ2-1; 11 nucleotides agree with TRBD1. This CDR3 has 15 amino acids. After removal of 5 bases from V and 4 bases from J, the junction contained 4 bases not matched to a gene. Germline V gene data show CDR1 as MNHNS and CDR2 as SASEGT. CDR3 DNA: TGTGCCAGCAGTCAAGGACAGGGGGCTTACAATGAGCAGTTCTTC. Its protein product is CASSQGQGAYNEQFF.

The chain combines TRBV6-5 with TRBJ2-7; TRBD1 or TRBD2 may be the D gene (5 bases each). Germline V gene lookup returns CDR1 MNHEY and CDR2 SVGAGI. V lost 0 bases and J lost 2, with 11 bases in between. The CDR3 contains 15 residues. CDR3 protein: CASSYSRQGPYEQYV. The CDR3 DNA reads TGTGCCAGCAGTTACTCGCGCCAGGGACCCTACGAGCAGTACGTC.

This sequence joins TRBV6-1 and TRBJ2-3; 9 bases match TRBD2. CDR3 size: 16 residues. V lost 0 bases, J lost 4 bases, and 5 bases stayed unmatched. CDR1 and CDR2 from the germline V gene are MNHNS and SASEGT. Written as DNA, the CDR3 is TGTGCCAGCAGTGAAGCTGGCGGGAGGGCCGCAGATACGCAGTATTTT. This encodes CASSEAGGRAADTQYF.

In this sample, this clonotype turned up a few times. The chain links TRBV7-6 to TRBJ2-1, with D tentatively TRBD2 (5 bases). Germline V gene sequence: CDR1 SGHVS, CDR2 FNYEAQ. V gave up 1 base and J gave up 0 bases, with 16 bases separating them. This CDR3 comprises 18 residues. The CDR3 sequence: CASSLDGSRIASYNEQFF. The CDR3 nucleotides read TGTGCCAGCAGCTTAGATGGGAGCCGGATCGCCTCCTACAATGAGCAGTTCTTC.

This clonotype was observed many times. The CDR3 loop reads CSASLGPGELFF. The DNA for the CDR3 is TGCAGTGCTAGCTTGGGTCCCGGGGAGCTGTTTTTT. The chain uses TRBV20-1 and TRBJ2-2; D remains unclear. Trimming removed 3 bases at V and 6 bases at J, with 8 bases between. Germline CDR1 is DFQATT and CDR2 is SNEGSKA (reference sequence). This CDR3 region has 12 residues.

This clonotype was picked up a small number of times. This sequence joins TRBV20-1 and TRBJ2-1; 7 positions agree with TRBD2. Germline V lookup: CDR1 DFQATT, CDR2 SNEGSKA (reference sequence). CDR3 length: 14 residues. The DNA of the CDR3 is TGCAGGGGGTGGGGCGGGAGCTCCTACAATGAGCAGTTCTTC. This translates into CRGWGGSSYNEQFF.

This clonotype has only a few counts. This chain connects TRBV12-3 or TRBV12-4 to TRBJ2-3, with TRBD2 matching over 8 bases. The ends lost 8 bases at V and 1 base at J; junction bases unmatched: 5. The CDR3 spans 14 residues. CDR3 bases: TGTGCCAGCCGGATAGCGGGGCGCACAGATACGCAGTATTTT. It translates to CASRIAGRTDTQYF.

This sequence joins TRBV12-3 or TRBV12-4 and TRBJ2-3; a weak D match, TRBD2 (5 bases). V lost 4 bases and J lost 5, with 13 bases in between. The CDR3 has 14 amino acids. The DNA of the CDR3 is TGTGCCAGCAGTTACGGGGAACCCGAAGATACGCAGTATTTT. Its protein is CASSYGEPEDTQYF.

This sequence joins TRBV6-1 and TRBJ1-5; no clear D. Per the germline V gene, CDR1 is MNHNS and CDR2 is SASEGT. V shed 8 bases and J shed 0 bases, with 14 bases lying between them. The CDR3 has 15 amino acids. The CDR3 is CASFPLAGSNQPQHF. The CDR3 nucleotides read TGTGCCAGCTTTCCCTTGGCAGGTAGCAATCAGCCCCAGCATTTT.

This clonotype was seen a few times. V and J are TRBV29-1 and TRBJ2-5; TRBD2 might be the D (6 bases). Trimming took 5 bases from V and 2 from J, leaving 9 bases between them. Germline CDR1 and CDR2: SQVTM and ANQGSEA. The CDR3 contains 12 residues. The CDR3 protein is CSVTGGQETQYF. DNA of the CDR3: TGCAGCGTTACCGGAGGGCAAGAGACCCAGTACTTC.

This clonotype was seen only a few times. The chain has TRBV6-5 and TRBJ2-3; a possible D gene is TRBD1 (6 bases). Trimming took off 2 bases at V and 2 bases at J, with 14 bases between the two ends. CDR3 length: 16 amino acids. Germline V CDR1 and CDR2: MNHEY, SVGAGI. CDR3 coding DNA: TGTGCCAGCAGTTACGCAACAGGGACGGACACAGATACGCAGTATTTT. Translation: CASSYATGTDTDTQYF.

This clonotype was seen only a few times. The chain combines TRBV4-1 with TRBJ2-3, with no clear D. Germline V lookup: CDR1 MGHRA, CDR2 YSYEKL. Trimming removed 1 base from V and 0 bases from J, with 11 bases in between. The CDR3 totals 16 residues. CDR3 in DNA: TGCGCCAGCAGCCAAGGTGCGGCTTCTAGCACAGATACGCAGTATTTT. Translated: CASSQGAASSTDTQYF.

This chain uses TRBV12-3 or TRBV12-4 with TRBJ1-5, with TRBD1 as a possible D gene (6 bases). V was clipped by 3 bases and J by 7 bases, with 13 bases between them. The CDR3 is 14 amino acids. The DNA of the CDR3 is TGTGCCAGCAGTTTTCGTCGGGGGCACCAGCCCCAGCATTTT. Amino acid sequence: CASSFRRGHQPQHF.

This clonotype has more than one count but fewer than ten. The chain links TRBV18 to TRBJ1-1, with TRBD1 as a possible D gene (6 bases). Germline CDR1 reads KGHSH; CDR2 reads LQKENI. The CDR3 is 13 residues long. V was pared by 2 bases and J by 7 bases, with 11 bases between. For the CDR3, the DNA is TGTGCCAGCTCACCAGCACAGGGAGGTGAAGCTTTCTTT. Encoded protein: CASSPAQGGEAFF.

This clonotype was picked up a small number of times. This chain uses TRBV18 with TRBJ2-3; the D gene is possibly TRBD2 (6 bases). Trimming cost V 3 bases and J 0 bases, with 10 bases left between them. Germline lookup yields CDR1 KGHSH and CDR2 LQKENI. The CDR3 sequence is 15 residues long. CDR3 amino acids: CASSPWGESTDTQYF. The CDR3 DNA follows: TGTGCCAGCTCACCGTGGGGGGAGAGCACAGATACGCAGTATTTT.